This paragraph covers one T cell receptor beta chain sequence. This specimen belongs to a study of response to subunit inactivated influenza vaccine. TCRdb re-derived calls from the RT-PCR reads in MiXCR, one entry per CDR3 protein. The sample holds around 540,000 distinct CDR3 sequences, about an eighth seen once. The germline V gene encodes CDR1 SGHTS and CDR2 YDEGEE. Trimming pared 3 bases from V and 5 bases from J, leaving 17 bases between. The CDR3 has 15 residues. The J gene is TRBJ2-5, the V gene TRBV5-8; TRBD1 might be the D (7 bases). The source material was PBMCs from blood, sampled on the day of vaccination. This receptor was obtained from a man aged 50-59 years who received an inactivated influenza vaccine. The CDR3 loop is CASSYGGQLGETQYF. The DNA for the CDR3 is TGTGCCAGCAGCTACGGGGGACAGCTCGGGGAGACCCAGTACTTC.